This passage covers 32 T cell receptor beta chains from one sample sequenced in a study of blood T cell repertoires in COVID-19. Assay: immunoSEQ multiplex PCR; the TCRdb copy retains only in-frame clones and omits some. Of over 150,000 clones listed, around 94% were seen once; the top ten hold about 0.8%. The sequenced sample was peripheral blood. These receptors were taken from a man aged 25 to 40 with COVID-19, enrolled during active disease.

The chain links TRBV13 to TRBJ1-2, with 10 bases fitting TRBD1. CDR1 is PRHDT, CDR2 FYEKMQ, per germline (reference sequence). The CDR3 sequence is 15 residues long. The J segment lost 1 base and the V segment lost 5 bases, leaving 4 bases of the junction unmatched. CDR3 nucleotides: TGTGCCAGCAGCCGACAGGGGGCGGTTAACTATGGCTACACCTTC. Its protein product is CASSRQGAVNYGYTF.

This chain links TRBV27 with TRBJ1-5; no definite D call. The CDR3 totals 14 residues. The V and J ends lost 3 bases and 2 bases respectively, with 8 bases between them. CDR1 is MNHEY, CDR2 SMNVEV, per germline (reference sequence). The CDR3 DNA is TGTGCCAGCAGTTTTAGAGAAGGCAATCAGCCCCAGCATTTT. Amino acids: CASSFREGNQPQHF.

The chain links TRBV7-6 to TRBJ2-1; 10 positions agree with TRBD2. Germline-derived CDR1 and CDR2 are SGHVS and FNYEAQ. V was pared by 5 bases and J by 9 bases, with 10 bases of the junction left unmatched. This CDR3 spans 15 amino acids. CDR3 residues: CASSQSGGARAEQFF. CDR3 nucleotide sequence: TGTGCCAGCAGCCAAAGCGGGGGGGCCAGGGCTGAGCAGTTCTTC.

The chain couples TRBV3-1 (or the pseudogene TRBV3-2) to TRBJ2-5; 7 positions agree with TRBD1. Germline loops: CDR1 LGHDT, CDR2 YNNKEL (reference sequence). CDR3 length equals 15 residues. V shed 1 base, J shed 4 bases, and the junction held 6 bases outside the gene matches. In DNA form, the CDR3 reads TGTGCCAGCAGCCAAGGCGACAGGGTACTAGAGACCCAGTACTTC. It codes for CASSQGDRVLETQYF.

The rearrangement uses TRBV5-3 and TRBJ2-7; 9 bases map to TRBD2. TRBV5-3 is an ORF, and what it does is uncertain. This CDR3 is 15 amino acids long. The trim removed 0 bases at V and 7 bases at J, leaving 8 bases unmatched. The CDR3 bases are TGTGCCAGAAGCTTGGAGGGCGGGGGGGCCTTGGAGCAGTACTTC. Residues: CARSLEGGGALEQYF.

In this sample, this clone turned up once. In nucleotides, the CDR3 is TGTGCCAGCTCACCGACAGGGACTGAAGCTTTCTTT. It is translated as CASSPTGTEAFF. The genes are TRBV18 and TRBJ1-1; 7 bases are shared with TRBD1. Per the germline V gene, CDR1 is KGHSH and CDR2 is LQKENI. Trimming removed 3 bases from V and 5 bases from J; junction bases left unmatched: 0. This CDR3 has 12 residues.

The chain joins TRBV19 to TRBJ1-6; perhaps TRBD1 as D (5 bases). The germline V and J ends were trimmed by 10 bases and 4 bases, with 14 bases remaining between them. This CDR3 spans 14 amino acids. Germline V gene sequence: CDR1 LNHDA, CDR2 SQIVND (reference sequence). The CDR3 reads CATQETGYNSPLHF. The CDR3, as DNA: TGTGCCACCCAAGAAACAGGTTATAATTCACCCCTCCACTTT.

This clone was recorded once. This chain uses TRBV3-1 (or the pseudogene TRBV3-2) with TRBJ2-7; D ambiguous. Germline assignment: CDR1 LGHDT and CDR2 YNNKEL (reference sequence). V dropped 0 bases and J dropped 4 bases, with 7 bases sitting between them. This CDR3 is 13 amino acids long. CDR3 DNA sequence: TGTGCCAGCAGCCAAGAGCGAGCATACGAGCAGTACTTC. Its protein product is CASSQERAYEQYF.

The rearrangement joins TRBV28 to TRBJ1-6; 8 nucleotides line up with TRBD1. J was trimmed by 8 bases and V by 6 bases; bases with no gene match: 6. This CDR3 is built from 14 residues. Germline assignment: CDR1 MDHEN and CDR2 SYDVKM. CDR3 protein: CASSLGQGYSPLHF. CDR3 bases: TGTGCCAGCAGCCTAGGACAGGGATATTCACCCCTCCACTTT.

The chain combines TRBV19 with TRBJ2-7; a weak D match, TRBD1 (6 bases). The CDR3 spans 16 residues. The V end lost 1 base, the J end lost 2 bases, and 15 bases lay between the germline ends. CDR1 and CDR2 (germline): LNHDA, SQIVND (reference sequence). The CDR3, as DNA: TGTGCCAGTAGTATAGCGTTGAGGGGGTCGACCTACGAGCAGTACTTC. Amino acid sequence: CASSIALRGSTYEQYF. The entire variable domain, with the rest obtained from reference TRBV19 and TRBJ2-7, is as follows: DGGITQSPKYLFRKEGQNVTLSCEQNLNHDAMYWYRQDPGQGLRLIYYSQIVNDFQKGDIAEGYSVSREKKESFPLTVTSAQKNPTAFYLCASSIALRGSTYEQYFGPGTRLTVT.

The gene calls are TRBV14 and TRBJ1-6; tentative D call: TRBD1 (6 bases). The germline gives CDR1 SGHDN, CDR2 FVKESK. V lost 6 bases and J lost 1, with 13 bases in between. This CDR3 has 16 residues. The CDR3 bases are TGTGCCAGCAGTTTGCGCACAGGGTCCTATAATTCACCCCTCCACTTT. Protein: CASSLRTGSYNSPLHF.

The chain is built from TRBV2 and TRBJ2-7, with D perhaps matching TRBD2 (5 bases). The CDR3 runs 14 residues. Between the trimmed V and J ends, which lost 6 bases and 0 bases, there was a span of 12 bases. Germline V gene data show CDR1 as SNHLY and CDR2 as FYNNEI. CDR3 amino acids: CASRDPGSSYEQYF. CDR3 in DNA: TGTGCCAGCAGGGACCCGGGGAGCTCCTACGAGCAGTACTTC.

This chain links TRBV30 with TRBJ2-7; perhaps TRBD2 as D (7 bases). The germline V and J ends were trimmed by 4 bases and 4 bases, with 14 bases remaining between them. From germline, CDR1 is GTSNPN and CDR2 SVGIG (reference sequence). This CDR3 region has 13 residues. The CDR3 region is CAWTIQGGYEQYF. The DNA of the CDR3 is TGTGCCTGGACTATACAGGGAGGGTACGAGCAGTACTTC.

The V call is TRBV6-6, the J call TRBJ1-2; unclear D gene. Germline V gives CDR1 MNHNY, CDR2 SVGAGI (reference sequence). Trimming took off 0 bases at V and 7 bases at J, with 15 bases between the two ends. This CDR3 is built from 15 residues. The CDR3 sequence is CASSYSSSALFGYTF. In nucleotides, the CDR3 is TGTGCCAGCAGTTACTCGAGTTCCGCGCTCTTTGGCTACACCTTC.

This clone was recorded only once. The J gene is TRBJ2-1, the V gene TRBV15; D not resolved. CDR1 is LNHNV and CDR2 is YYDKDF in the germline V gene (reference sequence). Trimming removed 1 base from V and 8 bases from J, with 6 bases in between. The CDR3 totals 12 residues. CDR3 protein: CATSRGEHEQFF. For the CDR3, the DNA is TGTGCCACCAGCAGAGGAGAGCATGAGCAGTTCTTC.

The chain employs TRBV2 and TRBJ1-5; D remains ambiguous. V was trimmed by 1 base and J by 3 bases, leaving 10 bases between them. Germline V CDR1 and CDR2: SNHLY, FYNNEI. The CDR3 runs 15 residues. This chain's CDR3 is CASSEGVGANQPQHF. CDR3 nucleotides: TGTGCCAGCAGTGAAGGGGTTGGAGCCAATCAGCCCCAGCATTTT.

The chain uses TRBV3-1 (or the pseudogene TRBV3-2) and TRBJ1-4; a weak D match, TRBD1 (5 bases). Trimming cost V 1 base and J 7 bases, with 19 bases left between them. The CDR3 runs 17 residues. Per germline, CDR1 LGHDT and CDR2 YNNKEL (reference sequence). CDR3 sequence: CASSQGYGGSTIEKLFF. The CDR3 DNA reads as TGTGCCAGCAGCCAAGGGTACGGGGGGAGCACGATTGAAAAACTGTTTTTT.

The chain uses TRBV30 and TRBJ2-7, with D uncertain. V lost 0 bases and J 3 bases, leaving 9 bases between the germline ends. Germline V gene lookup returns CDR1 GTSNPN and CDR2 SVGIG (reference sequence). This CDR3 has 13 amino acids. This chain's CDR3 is CAWSVARHYEQYF. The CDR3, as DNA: TGTGCCTGGAGTGTAGCCCGACACTACGAGCAGTACTTC.

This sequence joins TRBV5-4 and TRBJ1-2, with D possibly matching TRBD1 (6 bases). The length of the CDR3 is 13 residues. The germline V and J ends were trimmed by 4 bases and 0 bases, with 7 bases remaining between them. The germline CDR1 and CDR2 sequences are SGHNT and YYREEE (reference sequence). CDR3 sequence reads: CASSRQANYGYTF. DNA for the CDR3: TGTGCCAGCAGCCGACAGGCTAACTATGGCTACACCTTC. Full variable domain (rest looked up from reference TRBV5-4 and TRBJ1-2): ETGVTQSPTHLIKTRGQQVTLRCSSQSGHNTVSWYQQALGQGPQFIFQYYREEENGRGNFPPRFSGLQFPNYSSELNVNALELDDSALYLCASSRQANYGYTFGSGTRLTVV.

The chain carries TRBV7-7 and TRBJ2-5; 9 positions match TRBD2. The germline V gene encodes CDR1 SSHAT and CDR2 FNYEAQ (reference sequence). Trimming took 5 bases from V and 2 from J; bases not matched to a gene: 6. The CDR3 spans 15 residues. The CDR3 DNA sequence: TGTGCCAGCAGCCCTAGCGGGACCGTTCAAGAGACCCAGTACTTC. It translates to CASSPSGTVQETQYF.

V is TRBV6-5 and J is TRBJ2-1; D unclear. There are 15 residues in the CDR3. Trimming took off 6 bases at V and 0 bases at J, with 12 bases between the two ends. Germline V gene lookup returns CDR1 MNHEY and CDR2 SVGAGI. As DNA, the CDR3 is TGTGCCAGCAGGGGCTCTCTTAGCTCCTACAATGAGCAGTTCTTC. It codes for CASRGSLSSYNEQFF.

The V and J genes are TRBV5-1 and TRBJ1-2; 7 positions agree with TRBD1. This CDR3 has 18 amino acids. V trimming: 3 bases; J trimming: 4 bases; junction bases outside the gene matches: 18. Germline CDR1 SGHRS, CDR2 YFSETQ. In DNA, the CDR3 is TGCGCCAGCAGCTCTTCTTCACCTCTACAGGGGAGTTTCTATGGCTACACCTTC. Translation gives CASSSSSPLQGSFYGYTF. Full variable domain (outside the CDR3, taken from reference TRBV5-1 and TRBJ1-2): KAGVTQTPRYLIKTRGQQVTLSCSPISGHRSVSWYQQTPGQGLQFLFEYFSETQRNKGNFPGRFSGRQFSNSRSEMNVSTLELGDSALYLCASSSSSPLQGSFYGYTFGSGTRLTVV.

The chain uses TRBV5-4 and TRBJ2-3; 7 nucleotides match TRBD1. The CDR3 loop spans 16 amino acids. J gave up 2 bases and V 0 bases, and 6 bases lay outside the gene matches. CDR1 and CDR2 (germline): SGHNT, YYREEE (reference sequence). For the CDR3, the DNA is TGTGCCAGCAGCTTGGGACAGGGTGGCCTCACAGATACGCAGTATTTT. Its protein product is CASSLGQGGLTDTQYF.

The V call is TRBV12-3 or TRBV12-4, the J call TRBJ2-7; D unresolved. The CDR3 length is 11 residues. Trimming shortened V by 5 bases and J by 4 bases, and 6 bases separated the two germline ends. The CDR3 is CASSRIYEQYF. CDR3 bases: TGTGCCAGCAGTCGTATATACGAGCAGTACTTC.

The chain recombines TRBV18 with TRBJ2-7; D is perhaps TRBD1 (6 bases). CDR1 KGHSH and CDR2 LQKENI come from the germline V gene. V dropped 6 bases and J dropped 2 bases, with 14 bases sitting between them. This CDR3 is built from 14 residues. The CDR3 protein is CASSPRGPPYEQYF. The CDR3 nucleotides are TGTGCCAGCTCCCCCAGGGGTCCTCCCTACGAGCAGTACTTC.

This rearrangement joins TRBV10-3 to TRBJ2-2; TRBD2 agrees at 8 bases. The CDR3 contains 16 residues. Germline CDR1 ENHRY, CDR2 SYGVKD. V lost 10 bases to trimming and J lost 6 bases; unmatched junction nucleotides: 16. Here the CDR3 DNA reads TGTGCCACAAAAAAGCCGGGACTAGATTCCGCCGGGGAGCTGTTTTTT. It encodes CATKKPGLDSAGELFF.

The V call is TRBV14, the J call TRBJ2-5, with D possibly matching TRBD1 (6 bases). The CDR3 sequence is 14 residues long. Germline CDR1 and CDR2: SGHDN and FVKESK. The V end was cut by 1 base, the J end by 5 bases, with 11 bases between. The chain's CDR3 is CASSQAPGDETQYF. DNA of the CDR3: TGTGCCAGCAGCCAAGCTCCAGGGGACGAGACCCAGTACTTC.

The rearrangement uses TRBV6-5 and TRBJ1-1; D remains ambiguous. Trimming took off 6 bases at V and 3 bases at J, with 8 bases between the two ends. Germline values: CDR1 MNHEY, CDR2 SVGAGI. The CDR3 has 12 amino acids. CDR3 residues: CASSREDTEAFF. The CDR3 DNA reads TGTGCCAGCAGCCGGGAGGACACTGAAGCTTTCTTT.

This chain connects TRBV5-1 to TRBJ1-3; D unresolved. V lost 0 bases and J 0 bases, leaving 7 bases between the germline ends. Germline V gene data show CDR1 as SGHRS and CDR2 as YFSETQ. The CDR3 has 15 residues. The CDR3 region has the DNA TGCGCCAGCAGCTTGGGCACGAGCTCTGGAAACACCATATATTTT. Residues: CASSLGTSSGNTIYF.

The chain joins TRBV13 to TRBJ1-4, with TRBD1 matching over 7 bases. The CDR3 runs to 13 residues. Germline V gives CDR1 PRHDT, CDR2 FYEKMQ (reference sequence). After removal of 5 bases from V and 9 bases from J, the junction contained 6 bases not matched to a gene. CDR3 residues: CASSDREEQKLFF. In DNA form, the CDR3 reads TGTGCCAGCAGCGACAGGGAAGAACAAAAACTGTTTTTT.

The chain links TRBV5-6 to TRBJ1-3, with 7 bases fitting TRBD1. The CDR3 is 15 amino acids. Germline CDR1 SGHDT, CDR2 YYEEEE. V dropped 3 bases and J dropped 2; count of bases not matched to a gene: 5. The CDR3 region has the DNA TGTGCCAGCAGCTCGACAGGGAGAACTGGAAACACCATATATTTT. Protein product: CASSSTGRTGNTIYF.

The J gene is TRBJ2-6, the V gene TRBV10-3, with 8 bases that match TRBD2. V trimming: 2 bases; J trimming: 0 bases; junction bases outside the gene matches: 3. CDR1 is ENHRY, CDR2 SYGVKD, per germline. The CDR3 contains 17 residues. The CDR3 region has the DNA TGTGCCATCAGTGAGACCGGGGGGGGCTCTGGGGCCAACGTCCTGACTTTC. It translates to CAISETGGGSGANVLTF.